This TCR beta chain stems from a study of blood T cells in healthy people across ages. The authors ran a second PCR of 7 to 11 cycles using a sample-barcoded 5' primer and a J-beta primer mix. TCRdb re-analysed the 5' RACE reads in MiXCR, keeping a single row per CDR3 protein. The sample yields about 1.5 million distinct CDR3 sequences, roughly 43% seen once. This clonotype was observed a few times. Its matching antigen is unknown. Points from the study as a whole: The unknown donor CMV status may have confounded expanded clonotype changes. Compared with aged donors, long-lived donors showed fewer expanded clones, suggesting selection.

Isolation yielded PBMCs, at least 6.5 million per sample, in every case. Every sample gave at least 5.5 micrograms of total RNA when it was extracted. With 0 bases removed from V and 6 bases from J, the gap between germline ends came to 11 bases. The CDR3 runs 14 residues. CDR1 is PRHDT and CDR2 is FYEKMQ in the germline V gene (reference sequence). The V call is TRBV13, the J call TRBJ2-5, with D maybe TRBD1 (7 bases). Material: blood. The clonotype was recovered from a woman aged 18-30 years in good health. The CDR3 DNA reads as TGTGCCAGCAGCTTAGGCCAGGGGGGCAAGACCCAGTACTTC. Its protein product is CASSLGQGGKTQYF.